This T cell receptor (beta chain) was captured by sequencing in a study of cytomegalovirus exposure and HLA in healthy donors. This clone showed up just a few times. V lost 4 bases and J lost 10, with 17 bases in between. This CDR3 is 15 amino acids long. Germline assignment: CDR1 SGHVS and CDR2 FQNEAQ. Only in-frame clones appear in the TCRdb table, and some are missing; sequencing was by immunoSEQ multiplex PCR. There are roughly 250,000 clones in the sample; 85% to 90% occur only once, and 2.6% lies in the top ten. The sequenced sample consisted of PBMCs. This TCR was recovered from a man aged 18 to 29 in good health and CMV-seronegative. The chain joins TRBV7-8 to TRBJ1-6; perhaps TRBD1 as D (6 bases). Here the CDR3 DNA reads TGTGCCAGCAGCTCAATAGTACAGGGAAGCTCACCCCTCCACTTT. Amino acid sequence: CASSSIVQGSSPLHF.